The clone carrying this T cell receptor (delta chain) has only a few counts. This likely traces to a read error, being one base from a far larger clone. Other DNA sequences of this sample code for an identical CDR3. TCRdb called clones anew from the multiplex PCR reads with CATT. The sample holds 85,000 to 95,000 delta-chain clones, under 1.5% seen once. This record belongs to a study of γδ T cells in repeated Plasmodium falciparum infection. Study information: Malian children with intense seasonal malaria exposure were compared with matched Australian children. Four controlled malaria infections with P. falciparum NF54 spanned roughly 590 days. Some Malian samples span acute malaria episodes; others come from no-transmission periods. Sampling occurred at baseline, pre-infection for selected infections, and 21 days post-infection.

The CDR3 has 19 residues. The germline V gene has CDR1 TSWWSYY and CDR2 QGS. Bulk repertoires came from Vgamma9/Vdelta2+ or Vdelta2-negative gammadelta T cells flow-sorted from PBMC. The chain uses TRDV1 and TRDJ1; D is perhaps TRDD2 or TRDD3 (5 bases each). As TCRdb names no J gene, one was assigned here on the basis of a DNA match to germline. What was sequenced was gamma-delta T cells from blood. This sequence was found in a pool of human donors (malaria-infected and uninfected, not separated). This CDR3 reads CALGERFLATGTHTDKLIF. The CDR3 DNA reads as TGTGCCCTTGGGGAACGGTTCCTGGCGACGGGGACCCACACCGATAAACTCATCTTT.